The T cell receptor beta chain described here comes from a study of control samples from healthy donors and cancer patients. The protocol was immunoSEQ multiplex PCR, while the TCRdb copy is restricted to in-frame clones and leaves out a portion. The profile shows 150,000 or so clones, 91% of them singletons. From germline, CDR1 is MGHRA and CDR2 YSYEKL. The CDR3 spans 20 residues. Trimming pared 0 bases from V and 1 base from J, leaving 19 bases between. What was sequenced was blood. The source of this sequence is a man aged 18 to 29 in good health. The chain employs TRBV4-1 and TRBJ1-6; D possibly corresponds to TRBD1 (6 bases). The DNA for the CDR3 is TGCGCCAGCAGCCAAGATATTCTGGGGGGCATGGAGTCCTATAATTCACCCCTCCACTTT. Protein sequence: CASSQDILGGMESYNSPLHF.